The 22 T cell receptor beta chains below were found in one sample sequenced in a study of cytomegalovirus exposure and HLA in healthy donors. Both 60 Vbeta primers and 13 Jbeta primers went into the PCR. The repertoire was sequenced with immunoSEQ multiplex PCR; TCRdb's copy has only in-frame clones and lacks some. The top ten clones hold roughly a quarter of a sample with some 80,000 clones, around a tenth of them seen once. The sample taken for sequencing was PBMCs. The source is a man in his sixties in good health and CMV-seropositive.

V is TRBV19 and J is TRBJ1-1, with D maybe TRBD1 (6 bases). CDR1 is LNHDA, CDR2 SQIVND, per germline (reference sequence). The CDR3 extends over 11 amino acids. V dropped 7 bases and J dropped 11 bases, with 14 bases sitting between them. CDR3 region: CASTDSGIAFF. The CDR3 DNA sequence: TGTGCCAGTACGGACAGCGGGATCGCTTTCTTT.

This clone was detected only a few times. The V gene is TRBV11-3, the J gene TRBJ1-1; possible D gene TRBD1, 6 bases. This CDR3 is 14 amino acids long. Trimming shortened V by 8 bases and J by 1 base, and 14 bases separated the two germline ends. The germline CDR1 and CDR2 sequences are SGHNT and YENEEA. CDR3 protein: CASSRGGPNTEAFF. The CDR3 coding sequence is TGTGCCAGCTCAAGAGGGGGACCGAACACTGAAGCTTTCTTT.

This clone was found many times. The V gene is TRBV29-1, the J gene TRBJ2-1; D is perhaps TRBD2 (7 bases). Germline lookup yields CDR1 SQVTM and CDR2 ANQGSEA. The CDR3 is made up of 15 amino acids. V lost 3 bases and J lost 3, with 15 bases in between. The CDR3 DNA reads as TGCAGCGTTGACGGGGCGGGGGCCTTCTACAATGAGCAGTTCTTC. The encoded protein is CSVDGAGAFYNEQFF.

The chain joins TRBV11-2 to TRBJ2-5; 7 nucleotides align to TRBD1. Trimming took 4 bases from V and 5 from J; bases not matched to a gene: 10. This CDR3 has 15 residues. Germline V gene sequence: CDR1 SGHAT, CDR2 FQNNGV. The CDR3 spells CASSYNTGAGETQYF. The CDR3 DNA reads TGTGCCAGCAGCTATAATACAGGGGCAGGCGAGACCCAGTACTTC.

The chain employs TRBV19 and TRBJ1-5; possible D gene TRBD1, 5 bases. V lost 3 bases, J lost 7 bases, and 10 bases lay in between. The CDR3 totals 13 residues. CDR1 and CDR2 (germline): LNHDA, SQIVND (reference sequence). The CDR3 DNA is TGTGCCAGTAGTATTGGGGGGGAACAGCCCCAGCATTTT. Encoded protein: CASSIGGEQPQHF. Filled out from reference TRBV19 and TRBJ1-5, the complete variable domain reads DGGITQSPKYLFRKEGQNVTLSCEQNLNHDAMYWYRQDPGQGLRLIYYSQIVNDFQKGDIAEGYSVSREKKESFPLTVTSAQKNPTAFYLCASSIGGEQPQHFGDGTRLSIL.

This clone was observed a few times. The chain employs TRBV28 and TRBJ1-1; D unresolved. V dropped 6 bases and J dropped 11 bases, with 16 bases sitting between them. Germline CDR1 reads MDHEN; CDR2 reads SYDVKM. This CDR3 has 12 amino acids. CDR3 DNA: TGTGCCAGCAGGTTAAAACCTGGGCCGGCTTTCTTT. This codes for CASRLKPGPAFF.

This clone was observed a handful of times. The chain uses TRBV9 and TRBJ2-7; 8 bases are a match to TRBD2. CDR3 length: 16 amino acids. V dropped 4 bases and J dropped 5; count of bases not matched to a gene: 14. The germline CDR1 and CDR2 sequences are SGDLS and YYNGEE. CDR3 DNA: TGTGCCAGCAGCCCCCCGGGGAGCGGGGGTGTGAACGAGCAGTACTTC. Its protein product is CASSPPGSGGVNEQYF.

This clone was seen more than once but under ten times. The chain combines TRBV7-2 with TRBJ2-3; D not certain. The CDR3 has 15 amino acids. Germline-derived CDR1 and CDR2 are SGHTA and FQGNSA. The V end was cut by 1 base, the J end by 2 bases, with 10 bases between. The CDR3 DNA reads TGTGCCAGCAGCTTAGGGCCAGTGAACACAGATACGCAGTATTTT. This codes for CASSLGPVNTDTQYF.

This clone was counted a few times. The V call is TRBV27, the J call TRBJ2-1, with 9 bases fitting TRBD1. CDR3 length: 16 amino acids. CDR1 and CDR2 from the germline V gene are MNHEY and SMNVEV (reference sequence). The V and J ends lost 5 bases and 7 bases, in that order; junction bases with no gene match: 12. This CDR3 is CASSQLQGANANEQFF. Here the CDR3 DNA reads TGTGCCAGCAGTCAGTTACAGGGGGCGAATGCGAATGAGCAGTTCTTC.

In its sample, this clone was seen a few times. V usage is TRBV12-5 and J usage is TRBJ2-1; TRBD2 matches at 9 bases. The CDR3 runs 15 residues. CDR1 LGHNT and CDR2 FRNRAP come from the germline V gene. The trim removed 5 bases at V and 6 bases at J, leaving 8 bases unmatched. CDR3 residues: CASGLGTSLGNEQFF. DNA for the CDR3: TGTGCTAGTGGTCTCGGGACTAGCCTAGGCAATGAGCAGTTCTTC. The entire variable domain, with the rest obtained from reference TRBV12-5 and TRBJ2-1, is as follows: DARVTQTPRHKVTEMGQEVTMRCQPILGHNTVFWYRQTMMQGLELLAYFRNRAPLDDSGMPKDRFSAEMPDATLATLKIQPSEPRDSAVYFCASGLGTSLGNEQFFGPGTRLTVL.

The chain recombines TRBV29-1 with TRBJ1-6, with TRBD1 as a possible D gene (5 bases). CDR1 and CDR2 from the germline V gene are SQVTM and ANQGSEA. V lost 7 bases and J 8 bases, leaving 15 bases between the germline ends. The CDR3 covers 13 residues. CDR3 DNA sequence: TGCAGCGCCTGCCAGGGAATGGATTCACCCCTCCACTTT. Its protein product is CSACQGMDSPLHF.

J is TRBJ2-1 and V is TRBV5-1, with a weak D call TRBD2 (6 bases). This CDR3 has 14 residues. The germline gives CDR1 SGHRS, CDR2 YFSETQ. V was cut by 9 bases and J by 8 bases, with 21 bases left in between. CDR3 sequence: CATGSGVGVDEQFF. The DNA for the CDR3 is TGCGCCACCGGTTCGGGGGTGGGGGTCGATGAGCAGTTCTTC.

The chain employs TRBV2 and TRBJ2-4; the match to TRBD1 covers 7 bases. V lost 11 bases, J lost 2 bases, and 15 bases stayed unmatched. Germline-derived CDR1 and CDR2 are SNHLY and FYNNEI. This CDR3 contains 16 residues. CDR3 nucleotide sequence: TGTGCCTGCCCTCCGGGACAGAGAGATCCCAAAAACATTCAGTACTTC. Translated, it gives CACPPGQRDPKNIQYF.

Worth noting for this clone: The likely explanation is a read error, given a far larger clone one base away. The chain recombines TRBV2 with TRBJ2-7, with TRBD1 matching over 7 bases. Germline V gene data show CDR1 as SNHLY and CDR2 as FYNNEI. The length of the CDR3 is 17 residues. The CDR3 region is CASSEFSTPGTDYEQSF. The CDR3 nucleotides are TGTGCCAGCAGTGAATTTAGCACCCCCGGGACAGACTACGAGCAGTCCTTC.

The chain recombines TRBV28 with TRBJ1-5; no reliable D call. Trimming cost V 3 bases and J 0 bases, with 12 bases left between them. Per the germline V gene, CDR1 is MDHEN and CDR2 is SYDVKM. The CDR3 covers 16 residues. This CDR3 is CASSFLRSYSNQPQHF. Here the CDR3 DNA reads TGTGCCAGCAGTTTTCTCCGAAGCTATAGCAATCAGCCCCAGCATTTT.

The chain carries TRBV18 and TRBJ2-4; D is possibly TRBD2 (5 bases). The CDR3 has 15 residues. CDR1 and CDR2 from the germline V gene are KGHSH and LQKENI. V was pared by 3 bases and J by 6 bases, with 15 bases between. The CDR3 sequence is CASSPSSGRGNIQYF. The CDR3 DNA follows: TGTGCCAGCTCACCGAGCTCAGGCCGGGGAAACATTCAGTACTTC.

This clone was counted only a few times. This chain connects TRBV10-2 to TRBJ1-2, with a possible D match to TRBD1 (5 bases). Per the germline V gene, CDR1 is WSHSY and CDR2 is SAAADI. The CDR3 sequence is 17 residues long. V lost 2 bases and J 7 bases, leaving 23 bases between the germline ends. The DNA of the CDR3 is TGCGCCAGCAGTGAGCCCCAGGGCGGGGTCGGGGAGGGTGGCTACACCTTC. Translated, it gives CASSEPQGGVGEGGYTF.

The V gene is TRBV29-1, the J gene TRBJ1-2; no clear D gene. Germline V lookup: CDR1 SQVTM, CDR2 ANQGSEA. Trimming removed 3 bases at V and 6 bases at J, with 11 bases between. The CDR3 covers 12 residues. The CDR3 sequence is CSVDLPSDGYTF. In DNA, the CDR3 is TGCAGCGTTGACTTACCCTCAGATGGCTACACCTTC.

This chain uses TRBV6-5 with TRBJ2-7, with 7 bases aligning to TRBD2. Germline loops: CDR1 MNHEY, CDR2 SVGAGI. The CDR3 consists of 13 residues. After removal of 4 bases from V and 2 bases from J, the junction contained 2 bases not matched to a gene. CDR3 coding DNA: TGTGCCAGCAGTTGGGGAGGGGCCTACGAGCAGTACTTC. It yields the protein CASSWGGAYEQYF.

This chain connects TRBV29-1 to TRBJ1-4, with a weak D call TRBD1 (5 bases). The germline V gene has CDR1 SQVTM and CDR2 ANQGSEA. The CDR3 loop spans 13 amino acids. The V gene lost 6 bases and the J gene lost 3 bases, with 11 bases spanning the gap. The CDR3 region is CSVAGDPNEKLFF. DNA of the CDR3: TGCAGCGTGGCGGGGGATCCTAATGAAAAACTGTTTTTT.

The rearrangement uses TRBV7-9 and TRBJ1-2, with 8 bases aligning to TRBD1. The CDR3 spans 15 residues. Looked up from germline, CDR1 is SEHNR and CDR2 is FQNEAQ (reference sequence). Trimming took 5 bases from V and 5 from J; bases not matched to a gene: 10. The CDR3 loop is CASSGSGRGRYGYTF. CDR3 coding DNA: TGTGCCAGCAGCGGCTCAGGCAGGGGGCGGTATGGCTACACCTTC.

Regarding this clone: The same CDR3 can be traced to other DNA sequences in this sample. This sequence joins TRBV28 and TRBJ2-7; TRBD1 matches at 7 bases. Germline-derived CDR1 and CDR2 are MDHEN and SYDVKM. The trim removed 5 bases at V and 0 bases at J, leaving 1 base unmatched. The CDR3 loop spans 13 amino acids. The CDR3 DNA is TGTGCCAGCAGTGGGGACAGCTCCTACGAGCAGTACTTC. This codes for CASSGDSSYEQYF.